The rows below give T cell receptor beta chains drawn from one sample of a study of blood T cell repertoires in COVID-19. Only in-frame clones appear in the TCRdb table, and some are missing; sequencing was by immunoSEQ multiplex PCR. Counted here are 100,000 to 150,000 clones, roughly 88% occurring once; the ten biggest clones make up 5% to 6.5%. Sequenced material: peripheral blood. The receptor source for this set is a human donor in a cohort sampled during active COVID-19. The CDR3 runs from the conserved cysteine through the conserved F or W. The D gene is left open where the match is weak. Clone size is stated in some rows and not others, as once, few, many or a class when expanded.

d_call: NA
cdr3_length: 15
v_call: TRBV3-1/TRBV3-2
clone_size: NA
j_call: TRBJ2-1
cdr3_nt: TGTGCCAGCAGCCAAGCAGACTACTCCTACAATGAGCAGTTCTTC
cdr3_aa: CASSQADYSYNEQFF

d_call: NA
cdr3_length: 15
v_call: TRBV6-1
clone_size: NA
j_call: TRBJ1-3
cdr3_nt: TGTGCCAGCAGTGAAGGGGGCCGCTCTGGAAACACCATATATTTT
cdr3_aa: CASSEGGRSGNTIYF

d_call: NA
cdr3_length: 12
v_call: TRBV11-2
clone_size: few
j_call: TRBJ2-1
cdr3_nt: TGTGCCAGCAGCCCCCGGGACAATGAGCAGTTCTTC
cdr3_aa: CASSPRDNEQFF

d_call: TRBD1
cdr3_length: 15
v_call: TRBV7-9
clone_size: NA
j_call: TRBJ2-1
cdr3_nt: TGTGCCAGCAGCTTAAGGACAGGCATTCACAATGAGCAGTTCTTC
cdr3_aa: CASSLRTGIHNEQFF

d_call: TRBD2
cdr3_length: 14
v_call: TRBV2
clone_size: NA
j_call: TRBJ2-7
cdr3_nt: TGTGCCAGCCGTAGACTAGCGGGAGCAAACGAGCAGTACTTC
cdr3_aa: CASRRLAGANEQYF

d_call: NA
cdr3_length: 16
v_call: TRBV3-1/TRBV3-2
clone_size: NA
j_call: TRBJ2-3
cdr3_nt: TGTGCCAGCAGACCGTGGGGGTCTAGCGGCACAGATACGCAGTATTTT
cdr3_aa: CASRPWGSSGTDTQYF

d_call: NA
cdr3_length: 15
v_call: TRBV29-1
clone_size: many
j_call: TRBJ2-1
cdr3_nt: TGCAGCGTTGAAATTTGGGACTCATCCTACAATGAGCAGTTCTTC
cdr3_aa: CSVEIWDSSYNEQFF

d_call: NA
cdr3_length: 15
v_call: TRBV28
clone_size: NA
j_call: TRBJ2-2
cdr3_nt: TGTGCCAGCAGTGTCGGAGGCACGAACACCGGGGAGCTGTTTTTT
cdr3_aa: CASSVGGTNTGELFF

d_call: NA
cdr3_length: 15
v_call: TRBV19
clone_size: NA
j_call: TRBJ2-7
cdr3_nt: TGTGCCAGTAGTAGAACTCGGGACAAAACCTACGAGCAGTACTTC
cdr3_aa: CASSRTRDKTYEQYF

d_call: NA
cdr3_length: 17
v_call: TRBV27
clone_size: NA
j_call: TRBJ2-1
cdr3_nt: TGTGCCAGCAGTTCCCTCTCTATCGGGGGTGGACACAATGAGCAGTTCTTC
cdr3_aa: CASSSLSIGGGHNEQFF

d_call: NA
cdr3_length: 14
v_call: TRBV18
clone_size: NA
j_call: TRBJ1-1
cdr3_nt: TGTGCCAGCTCACCACCGAACTCGAACACTGAAGCTTTCTTT
cdr3_aa: CASSPPNSNTEAFF